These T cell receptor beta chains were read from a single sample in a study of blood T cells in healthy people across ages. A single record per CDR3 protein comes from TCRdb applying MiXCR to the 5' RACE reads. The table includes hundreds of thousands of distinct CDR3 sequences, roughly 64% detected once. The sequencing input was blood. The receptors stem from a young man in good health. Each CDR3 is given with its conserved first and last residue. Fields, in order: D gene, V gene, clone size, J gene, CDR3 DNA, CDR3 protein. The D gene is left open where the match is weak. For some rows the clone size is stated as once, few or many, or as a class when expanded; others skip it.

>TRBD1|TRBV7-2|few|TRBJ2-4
TGTGCCAGCAGCCCGGGACAGGGGGCATCAAACATTCAGTACTTC
CASSPGQGASNIQYF
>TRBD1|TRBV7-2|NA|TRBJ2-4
TGTGCCAGCAGCCTCCTTCCGGGACAGGCAAAGAACATTCAGTACTTC
CASSLLPGQAKNIQYF
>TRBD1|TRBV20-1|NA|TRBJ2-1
TGCAGTGCGCGCCTTCTGAATCGGGACAGGATTGCCTTTGAGCAGTTCTTC
CSARLLNRDRIAFEQFF
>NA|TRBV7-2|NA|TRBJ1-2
TGTGCCAGCAGCTTAGGAGGCAGCCCCTATGGCTACACCTTC
CASSLGGSPYGYTF
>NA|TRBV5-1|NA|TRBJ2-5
TGCGCCAGCAGCGACCCCGGCGGTACTGAGACCCAGTACTTC
CASSDPGGTETQYF
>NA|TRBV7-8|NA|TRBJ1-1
TGTGCCAGCAGCTCAGGAGGGGCAGGCCGGGGCACTGAAGCTTTCTTT
CASSSGGAGRGTEAFF
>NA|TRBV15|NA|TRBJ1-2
TGTGCCACCAGCAAGAGGACGGCAGGGAACAATGGCTACACCTTC
CATSKRTAGNNGYTF
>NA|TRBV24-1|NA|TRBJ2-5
TGTGCCACCAGTGATCCACAGGGTAGTGAAGAGACCCAGTACTTC
CATSDPQGSEETQYF
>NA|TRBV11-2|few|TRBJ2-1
TGTGCCAGCAGCCCCAGAGTAAGCTACAATGAGCAGTTCTTC
CASSPRVSYNEQFF
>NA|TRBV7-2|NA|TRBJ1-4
TGTGCCAGCAGCTTTAGGGTCCTTGCAACTAATGAAAAACTGTTTTTT
CASSFRVLATNEKLFF
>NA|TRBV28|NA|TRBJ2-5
TGTGCCAGCAGTTTCTTTTTCGCAGCGGCTCAAGAGACCCAGTACTTC
CASSFFFAAAQETQYF
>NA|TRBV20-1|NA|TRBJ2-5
TGCAGTGCTTCTGGCAGATTAGGGGGGGAAGAGACCCAGTACTTC
CSASGRLGGEETQYF
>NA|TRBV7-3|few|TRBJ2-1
TGTGCCAGCAGCTTAAGTCAGGCCGGGGGCAATGAGCAGTTCTTC
CASSLSQAGGNEQFF
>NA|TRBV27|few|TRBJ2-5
TGTGCCAGCAGTTTTAGGCCTCCGGGGACCAAGGAGACCCAGTACTTC
CASSFRPPGTKETQYF
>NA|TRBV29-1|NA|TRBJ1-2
TGCAGCGTTGGTGGGCCCAGGGGCGGCTACACCTTC
CSVGGPRGGYTF
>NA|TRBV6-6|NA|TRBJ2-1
TGTGCCAGCAGTTACTCGGCCTCCAGGATCTACAATGAGCAGTTCTTC
CASSYSASRIYNEQFF
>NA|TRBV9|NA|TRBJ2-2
TGTGCCAGCAGCCCCAGTTCAGACGCGGAGCTGTTTTTT
CASSPSSDAELFF
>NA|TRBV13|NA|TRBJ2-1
TGTGCCAGCAGCTCGGGGGACTCCAACTACAATGAGCAGTTCTTC
CASSSGDSNYNEQFF
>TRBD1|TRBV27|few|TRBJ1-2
TGTGCCAGCAGTTTATATTTGGGACAGGGAATGGGCGGCTACACCTTC
CASSLYLGQGMGGYTF
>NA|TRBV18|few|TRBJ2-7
TGTGCCAGCTCACCTTTGCGATCAAACTCCTACGAGCAGTACTTC
CASSPLRSNSYEQYF
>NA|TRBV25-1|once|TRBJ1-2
TGTGCCAGTCAGGACGGGGGTGTCTATGGCTACACCTTC
CASQDGGVYGYTF
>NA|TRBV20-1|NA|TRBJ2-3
TGCAGTGGGACAGAAAACACAGATACGCAGTATTTT
CSGTENTDTQYF
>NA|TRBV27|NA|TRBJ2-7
TGTGCCAGCAGTTTATTCGGGAGAAAGGGAAACTACGAGCAGTACTTC
CASSLFGRKGNYEQYF
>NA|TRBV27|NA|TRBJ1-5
TGTGCCAGCAGTGTGGCGGGCGCGGGTCAGCCCCAGCATTTT
CASSVAGAGQPQHF
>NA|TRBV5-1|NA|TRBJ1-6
TGCGCCAGCAGCTCCTCAGGATGGGATTCACCCCTCCACTTT
CASSSSGWDSPLHF
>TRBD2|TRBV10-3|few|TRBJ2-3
TGTGCCATCAGTGAGTCGGGAGCGGGACGCTCAGATACGCAGTATTTT
CAISESGAGRSDTQYF
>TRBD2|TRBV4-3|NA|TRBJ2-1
TGCGCCAGCAGCCAAGATACTAGCGCACTCAATGAGCAGTTCTTC
CASSQDTSALNEQFF
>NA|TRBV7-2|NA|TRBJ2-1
TGTGCCAGCTTTCGGGAGCTTGGCTACAATGAGCAGTTCTTC
CASFRELGYNEQFF
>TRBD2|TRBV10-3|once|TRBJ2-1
TGTGCCATCAGCCCTCTAGCGGGAGGGGACTATGAGCAGTTCTTC
CAISPLAGGDYEQFF
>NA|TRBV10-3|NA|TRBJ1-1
TGTGCCACCAACGGACAGATGAACACTGAAGCTTTCTTT
CATNGQMNTEAFF
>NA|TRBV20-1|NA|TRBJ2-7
TGCAGTGCAGAGACGGGGACCTACGAGCAGTACTTC
CSAETGTYEQYF
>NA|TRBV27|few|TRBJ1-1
TGTGCCAGCAGTTTCTTATTGGAGGGGTTAGGCACAGGAAACACTGAAGCTTTCTTT
CASSFLLEGLGTGNTEAFF
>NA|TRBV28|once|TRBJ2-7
TGTGCCAGCAGTTTCTTCCTGAGCGGGCGAAAACCCTACGAGCAGTACTTC
CASSFFLSGRKPYEQYF
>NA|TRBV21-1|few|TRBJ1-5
TGTGCCAGCAGCGGGTTTAAGAAGGGACAGAAGGACAATCAGCCCCAGCATTTT
CASSGFKKGQKDNQPQHF
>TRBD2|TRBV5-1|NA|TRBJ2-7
TGCGCCAGCAGCTGGGGACTAACCTACGAGCAGTACTTC
CASSWGLTYEQYF
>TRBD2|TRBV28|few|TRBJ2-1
TGTGCCAGCAGTTTGAGCGGGGATCACAATGAGCAGTTCTTC
CASSLSGDHNEQFF
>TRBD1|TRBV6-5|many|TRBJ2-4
TGTGCCAGCAGTTACTCCGCGGGACAGGGGGACATTCAGTACTTC
CASSYSAGQGDIQYF
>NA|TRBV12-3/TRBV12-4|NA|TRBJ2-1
TGTGCCAACAGTTCCCAGGGACTCGGGGCCAATGAGCAGTTCTTC
CANSSQGLGANEQFF
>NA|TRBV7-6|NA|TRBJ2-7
TGTGCCAGCAGCCCGAACGACGCCTACGAGCAGTACTTC
CASSPNDAYEQYF
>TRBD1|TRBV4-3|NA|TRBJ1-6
TGCGCCAGCAGGCCCACAGGGACAGGGACTTCACCCCTCCACTTT
CASRPTGTGTSPLHF